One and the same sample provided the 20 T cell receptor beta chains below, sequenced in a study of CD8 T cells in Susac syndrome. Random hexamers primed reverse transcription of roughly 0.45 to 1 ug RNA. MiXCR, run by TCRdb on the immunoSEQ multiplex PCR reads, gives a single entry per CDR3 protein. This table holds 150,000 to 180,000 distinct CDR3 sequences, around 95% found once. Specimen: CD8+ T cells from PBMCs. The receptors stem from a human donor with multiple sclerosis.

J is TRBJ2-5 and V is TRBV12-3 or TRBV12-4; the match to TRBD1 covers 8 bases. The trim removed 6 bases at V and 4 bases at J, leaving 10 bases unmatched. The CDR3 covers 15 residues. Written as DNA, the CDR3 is TGTGCCAGCAGCCGACCCTCTCAGGGGGCAGAGACCCAGTACTTC. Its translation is CASSRPSQGAETQYF.

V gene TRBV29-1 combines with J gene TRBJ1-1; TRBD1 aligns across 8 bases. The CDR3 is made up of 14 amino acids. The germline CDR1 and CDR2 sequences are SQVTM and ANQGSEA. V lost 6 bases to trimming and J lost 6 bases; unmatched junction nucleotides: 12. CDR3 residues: CSVEGDRGAPEAFF. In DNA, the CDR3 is TGCAGCGTGGAGGGAGACAGGGGAGCTCCTGAAGCTTTCTTT.

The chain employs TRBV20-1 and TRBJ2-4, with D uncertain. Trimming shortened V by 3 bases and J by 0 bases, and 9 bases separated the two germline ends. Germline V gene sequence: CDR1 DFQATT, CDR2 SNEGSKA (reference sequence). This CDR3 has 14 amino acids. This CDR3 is CSASLPLAKNIQYF. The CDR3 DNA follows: TGCAGTGCTAGCTTACCCTTAGCCAAAAACATTCAGTACTTC.

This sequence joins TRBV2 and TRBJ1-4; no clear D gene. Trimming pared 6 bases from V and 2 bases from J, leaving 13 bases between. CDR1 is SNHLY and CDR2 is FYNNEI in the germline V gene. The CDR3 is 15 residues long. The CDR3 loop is CASREWTDTNEKLFF. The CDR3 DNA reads TGTGCCAGCAGGGAATGGACGGATACTAATGAAAAACTGTTTTTT.

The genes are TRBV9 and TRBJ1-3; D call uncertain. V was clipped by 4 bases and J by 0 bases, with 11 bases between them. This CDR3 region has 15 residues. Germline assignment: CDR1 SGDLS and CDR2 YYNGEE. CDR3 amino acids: CASSPGSRSGNTIYF. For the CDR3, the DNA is TGTGCCAGCAGCCCCGGGTCGCGCTCTGGAAACACCATATATTTT.

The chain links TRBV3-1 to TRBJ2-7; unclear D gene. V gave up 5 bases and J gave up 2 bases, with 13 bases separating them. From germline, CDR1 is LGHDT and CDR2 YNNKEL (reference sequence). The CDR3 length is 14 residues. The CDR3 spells CASSSGFFPYEQYV. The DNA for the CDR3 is TGTGCCAGCAGCTCGGGCTTTTTCCCCTACGAGCAGTACGTC.

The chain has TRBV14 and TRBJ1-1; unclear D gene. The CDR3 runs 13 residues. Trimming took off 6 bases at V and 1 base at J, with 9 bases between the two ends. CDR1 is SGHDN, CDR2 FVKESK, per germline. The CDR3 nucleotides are TGTGCCAGCAGAGAACGGGAGAACACTGAAGCTTTCTTT. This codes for CASRERENTEAFF.

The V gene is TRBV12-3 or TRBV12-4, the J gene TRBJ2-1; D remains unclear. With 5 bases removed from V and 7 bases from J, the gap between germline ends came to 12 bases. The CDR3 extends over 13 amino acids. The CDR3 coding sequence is TGTGCCAGCAGTCCCGGTGAAGCTAATGAGCAGTTCTTC. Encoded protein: CASSPGEANEQFF.

The CDR3 DNA follows: TGTGCCAGCAGCTCCCGACTGGCGGGTGATACGCAGTATTTT. Amino acids: CASSSRLAGDTQYF. The J gene is TRBJ2-3, the V gene TRBV7-6, with D possibly being TRBD2 (5 bases). The CDR3 length is 14 residues. CDR1 and CDR2 from the germline V gene are SGHVS and FNYEAQ. V shed 4 bases and J shed 6 bases, with 14 bases lying between them.

CDR3 sequence (DNA): TGTGCCAGCAGCCAAGATCGAGGGGGGGCAGATACGCAGTATTTT. The encoded protein is CASSQDRGGADTQYF. The chain uses TRBV4-2 and TRBJ2-3; D possibly corresponds to TRBD2 (7 bases). Per germline, CDR1 LGHNA and CDR2 YNFKEQ. V was cut by 0 bases and J by 4 bases, with 11 bases left in between. The CDR3 contains 15 residues.

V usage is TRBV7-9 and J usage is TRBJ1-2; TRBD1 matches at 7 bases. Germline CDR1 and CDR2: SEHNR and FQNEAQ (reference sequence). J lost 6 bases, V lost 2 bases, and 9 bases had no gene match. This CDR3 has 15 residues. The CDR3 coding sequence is TGTGCCAGCAGCTTACCCGGACAGGTGGCGGATGGCTACACCTTC. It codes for CASSLPGQVADGYTF.

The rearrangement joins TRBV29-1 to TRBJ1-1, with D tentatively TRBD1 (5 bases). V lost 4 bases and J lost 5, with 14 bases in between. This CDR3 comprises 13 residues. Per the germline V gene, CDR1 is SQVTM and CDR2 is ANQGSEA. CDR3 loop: CSVGQGLRTEAFF. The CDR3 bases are TGCAGCGTTGGCCAGGGTTTGAGAACTGAAGCTTTCTTT.

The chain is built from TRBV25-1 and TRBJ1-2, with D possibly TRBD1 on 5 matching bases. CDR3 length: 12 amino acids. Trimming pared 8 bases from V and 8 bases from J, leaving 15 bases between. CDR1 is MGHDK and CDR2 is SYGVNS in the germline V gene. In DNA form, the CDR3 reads TGTGCCAGCGGGCTATTTGAGGGGGGCTACACCTTC. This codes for CASGLFEGGYTF.

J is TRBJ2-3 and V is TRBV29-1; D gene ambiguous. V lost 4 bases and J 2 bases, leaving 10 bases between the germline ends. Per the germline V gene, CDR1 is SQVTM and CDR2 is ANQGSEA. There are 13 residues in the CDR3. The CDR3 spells CSVVTEHTDTQYF. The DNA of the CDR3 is TGCAGCGTTGTAACCGAACACACAGATACGCAGTATTTT.

Written as DNA, the CDR3 is TGCAGTGCCGTACCGATGTGGACAGCGACCTTGAACACTGAAGCTTTCTTT. As protein: CSAVPMWTATLNTEAFF. The genes are TRBV20-1 and TRBJ1-1; D may be TRBD1 (6 bases). Between the trimmed V and J ends, which lost 6 bases and 0 bases, there was a span of 23 bases. CDR1 is DFQATT and CDR2 is SNEGSKA in the germline V gene (reference sequence). CDR3 size: 17 residues.

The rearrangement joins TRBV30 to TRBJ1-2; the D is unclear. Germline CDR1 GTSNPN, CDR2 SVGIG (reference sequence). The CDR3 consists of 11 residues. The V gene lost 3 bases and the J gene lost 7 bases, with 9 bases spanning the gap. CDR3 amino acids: CAWSPSGGYTF. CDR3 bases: TGTGCCTGGAGCCCCTCGGGTGGCTACACCTTC.

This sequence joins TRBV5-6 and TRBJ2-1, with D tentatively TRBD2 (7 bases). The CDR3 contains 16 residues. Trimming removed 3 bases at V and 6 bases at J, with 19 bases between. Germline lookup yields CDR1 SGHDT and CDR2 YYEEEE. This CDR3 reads CASSWRKKGEGNEQFF. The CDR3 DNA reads TGTGCCAGCAGCTGGCGGAAGAAGGGGGAGGGCAATGAGCAGTTCTTC.

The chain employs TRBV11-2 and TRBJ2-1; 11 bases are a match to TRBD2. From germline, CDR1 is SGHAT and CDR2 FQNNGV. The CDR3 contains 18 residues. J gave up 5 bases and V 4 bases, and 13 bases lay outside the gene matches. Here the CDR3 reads CASSSPGGATSGDNEQFF. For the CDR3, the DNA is TGTGCCAGCAGCTCCCCGGGGGGGGCGACTAGCGGGGACAATGAGCAGTTCTTC. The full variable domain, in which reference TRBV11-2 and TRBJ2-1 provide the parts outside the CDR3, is EAGVAQSPRYKIIEKRQSVAFWCNPISGHATLYWYQQILGQGPKLLIQFQNNGVVDDSQLPKDRFSAERLKGVDSTLKIQPAKLEDSAVYLCASSSPGGATSGDNEQFFGPGTRLTVL.

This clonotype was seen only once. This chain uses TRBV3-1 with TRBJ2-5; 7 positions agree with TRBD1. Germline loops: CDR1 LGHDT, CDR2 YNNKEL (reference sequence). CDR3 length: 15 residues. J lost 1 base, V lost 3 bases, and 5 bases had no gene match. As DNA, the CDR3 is TGTGCCAGCAGCCATGGGACAGTCCCCCAAGAGACCCAGTACTTC. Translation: CASSHGTVPQETQYF.

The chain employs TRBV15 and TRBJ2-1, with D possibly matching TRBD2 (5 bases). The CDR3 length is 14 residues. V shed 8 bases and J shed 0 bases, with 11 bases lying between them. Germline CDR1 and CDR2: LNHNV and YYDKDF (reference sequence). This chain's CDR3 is CATAGDSSYNEQFF. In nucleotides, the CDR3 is TGTGCCACCGCCGGGGATAGCTCCTACAATGAGCAGTTCTTC. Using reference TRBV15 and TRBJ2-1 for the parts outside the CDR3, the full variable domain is DAMVIQNPRYQVTQFGKPVTLSCSQTLNHNVMYWYQQKSSQAPKLLFHYYDKDFNNEADTPDNFQSRRPNTSFCFLDIRSPGLGDTAMYLCATAGDSSYNEQFFGPGTRLTVL.